This T cell receptor beta chain is from a study of T cell responses to AZD1222 COVID-19 vaccine. Some clones are missing from TCRdb's copy, which holds only in-frame ones; the method was immunoSEQ multiplex PCR. The table shows about 150,000 clones, with about nine tenths occurring only once. Unmatched junction bases numbered 6, after V lost 3 bases and J lost 4 bases. Germline V lookup: CDR1 SGHAT, CDR2 FQNNGV. This CDR3 is built from 14 residues. Sequenced here: peripheral blood, sampled on day 0 of AZD1222 vaccination. The chain recombines TRBV11-2 with TRBJ2-7; TRBD1 matches at 7 bases. This receptor was taken from an adult in good health. The CDR3 DNA reads as TGTGCCAGCAGCTTCACCGGGACAGCTTACGAGCAGTACTTC. Translation: CASSFTGTAYEQYF.